This section outlines one T cell receptor beta chain sequence together with its context. As yet, its antigen is unknown. Data came from immunoSEQ multiplex PCR; TCRdb stores just in-frame clones and leaves some out. Found here are about 200,000 clones, just over 90% of them singletons; the top ten hold 1%. The CDR3 loop spans 12 amino acids. The germline gives CDR1 LNHDA, CDR2 SQIVND (reference sequence). V shed 3 bases and J shed 7 bases, with 9 bases lying between them. This sample is part of a study of T cell responses to AZD1222 COVID-19 vaccine. Study outcomes and limitations: Baseline testing showed seropositivity in only 5 or 6 AZD1222 recipients. No day 14 peak samples; only post-peak repertoires were characterized.

Sequences were derived from peripheral blood, sampled on day 0 of MenACWY control vaccination. This chain connects TRBV19 to TRBJ1-1; D ambiguous. The TCR comes from an adult in good health. The CDR3 region has the DNA TGTGCCAGTAGTATTCAGGCAAATGAAGCTTTCTTT. This codes for CASSIQANEAFF.